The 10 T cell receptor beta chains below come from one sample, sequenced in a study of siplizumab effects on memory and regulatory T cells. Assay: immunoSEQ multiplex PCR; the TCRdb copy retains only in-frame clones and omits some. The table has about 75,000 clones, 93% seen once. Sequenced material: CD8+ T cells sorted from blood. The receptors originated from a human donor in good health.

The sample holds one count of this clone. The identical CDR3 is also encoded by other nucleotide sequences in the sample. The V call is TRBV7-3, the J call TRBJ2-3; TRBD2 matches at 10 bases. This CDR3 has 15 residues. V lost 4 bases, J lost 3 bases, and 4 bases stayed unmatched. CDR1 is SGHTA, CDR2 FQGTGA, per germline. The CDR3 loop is CASSSSGGATDTQYF. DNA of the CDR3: TGTGCCAGCAGCTCCAGCGGGGGGGCTACAGATACGCAGTATTTT.

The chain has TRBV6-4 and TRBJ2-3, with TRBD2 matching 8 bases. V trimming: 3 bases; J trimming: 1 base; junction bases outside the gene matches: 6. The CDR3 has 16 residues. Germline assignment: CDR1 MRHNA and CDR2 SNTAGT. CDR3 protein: CASSELPAGGTDTQYF. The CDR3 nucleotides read TGTGCCAGCAGTGAACTTCCAGCGGGGGGCACAGATACGCAGTATTTT.

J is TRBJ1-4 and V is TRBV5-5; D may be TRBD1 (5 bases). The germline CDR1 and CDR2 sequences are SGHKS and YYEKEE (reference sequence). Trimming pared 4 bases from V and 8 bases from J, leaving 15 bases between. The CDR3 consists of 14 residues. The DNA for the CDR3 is TGTGCCAGCAGCCAGACGGGGGGAAGGGAAAAACTGTTTTTT. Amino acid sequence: CASSQTGGREKLFF.

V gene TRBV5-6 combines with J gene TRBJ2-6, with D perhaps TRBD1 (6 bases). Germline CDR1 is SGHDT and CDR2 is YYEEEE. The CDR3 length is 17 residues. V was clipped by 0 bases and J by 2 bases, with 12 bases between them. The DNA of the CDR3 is TGTGCCAGCAGCTTGGCGCAGGGGAACCCTGGGGCCAACGTCCTGACTTTC. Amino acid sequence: CASSLAQGNPGANVLTF.

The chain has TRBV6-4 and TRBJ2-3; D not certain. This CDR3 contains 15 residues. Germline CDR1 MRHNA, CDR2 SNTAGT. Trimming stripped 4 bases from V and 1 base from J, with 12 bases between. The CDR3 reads CASSALARGTDTQYF. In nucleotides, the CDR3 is TGTGCCAGCAGTGCCCTGGCAAGGGGCACAGATACGCAGTATTTT.

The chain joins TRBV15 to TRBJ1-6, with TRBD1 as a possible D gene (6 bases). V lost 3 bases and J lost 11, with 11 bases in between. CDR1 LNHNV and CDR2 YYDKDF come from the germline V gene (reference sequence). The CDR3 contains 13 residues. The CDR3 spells CATSSSGVAPLHF. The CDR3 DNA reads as TGTGCCACCAGCAGCTCAGGGGTAGCACCCCTCCACTTT.

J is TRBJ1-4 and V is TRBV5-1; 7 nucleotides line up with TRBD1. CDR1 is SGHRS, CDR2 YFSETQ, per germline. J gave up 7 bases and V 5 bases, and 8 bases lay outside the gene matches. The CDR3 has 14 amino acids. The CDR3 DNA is TGCGCCAGCAGTCGGGGGCAGGGGGGTGAAAAACTGTTTTTT. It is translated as CASSRGQGGEKLFF.

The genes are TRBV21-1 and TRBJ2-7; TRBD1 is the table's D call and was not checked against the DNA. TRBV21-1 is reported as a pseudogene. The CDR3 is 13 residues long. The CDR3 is CASSKWGPYEQYF. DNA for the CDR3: TGTGCCAGCAGCAAATGGGGGCCTTACGAGCAGTACTTC.

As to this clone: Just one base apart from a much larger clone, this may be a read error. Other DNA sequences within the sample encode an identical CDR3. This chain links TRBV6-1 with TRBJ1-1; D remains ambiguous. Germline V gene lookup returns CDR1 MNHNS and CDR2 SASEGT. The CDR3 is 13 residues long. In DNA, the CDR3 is TGTGCCAGCAGGGAGGGAGAGAACACTGAAGCCTTCTTT. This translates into CASREGENTEAFF.

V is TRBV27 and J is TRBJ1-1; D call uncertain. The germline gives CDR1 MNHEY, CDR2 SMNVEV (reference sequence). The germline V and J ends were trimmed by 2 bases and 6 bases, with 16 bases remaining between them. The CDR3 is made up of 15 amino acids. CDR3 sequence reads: CASSLLERVNSEAFF. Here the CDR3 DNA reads TGTGCCAGCAGTTTACTCGAGAGGGTAAACTCTGAAGCTTTCTTT.